The rows below give T cell receptor beta chains drawn from one sample of a study of blood T cell repertoires in COVID-19. Some clones are missing from TCRdb's copy, which holds only in-frame ones; the method was immunoSEQ multiplex PCR. This sample has 180,000 or so clones, with roughly 88% found just once. Sequenced sample: peripheral blood. These receptors originate from a man between 60 and 75 years old with acute or convalescent COVID-19. Both conserved end residues are part of each CDR3. The order of the fields is CDR3 length, V gene, D gene, J gene, clone size, CDR3 DNA, CDR3 protein. A D gene is named only where the DNA matches it firmly. Some rows mark clone size as missing; the rest say once, few, many or name a class of expanded clone.

len: 17; v_gene: TRBV18; d_gene: TRBD2; j_gene: TRBJ2-7; abundance: NA; CDR3nt: TGTGCCAGCTCACCGCAAGCGGGACTAGCGGGAGCCTACGAGCAGTACTTC; CDR3aa: CASSPQAGLAGAYEQYF
len: 16; v_gene: TRBV10-3; d_gene: NA; j_gene: TRBJ2-7; abundance: NA; CDR3nt: TGTGCCATCAGTGAGTCCCCTAGGTCCCCAGCGAAGGAGCAGTACTTC; CDR3aa: CAISESPRSPAKEQYF
len: 13; v_gene: TRBV2; d_gene: NA; j_gene: TRBJ2-5; abundance: NA; CDR3nt: TGTGCCAGCAGTGGTTGGAGTCCAGAGACCCAGTACTTC; CDR3aa: CASSGWSPETQYF
len: 13; v_gene: TRBV11-3; d_gene: TRBD2; j_gene: TRBJ2-7; abundance: NA; CDR3nt: TGTGCCAGCAGCCGGGGCGGGGGGTACGAGCAGTACTTC; CDR3aa: CASSRGGGYEQYF
len: 14; v_gene: TRBV9; d_gene: NA; j_gene: TRBJ1-5; abundance: NA; CDR3nt: TGTGCCAGCAGCGTGGGCAGTAGCAATCAGCCCCAGCATTTT; CDR3aa: CASSVGSSNQPQHF
len: 18; v_gene: TRBV19; d_gene: TRBD2; j_gene: TRBJ2-1; abundance: NA; CDR3nt: TGTGCCAGTAGTCTCCCCAGGACTAGCGGGACCTTTCGCAATGAGCAGTTCTTC; CDR3aa: CASSLPRTSGTFRNEQFF
len: 15; v_gene: TRBV2; d_gene: TRBD2; j_gene: TRBJ2-2; abundance: NA; CDR3nt: TGTGCCAGCAGTGAATCCAGCGGGAGGGCCGGGGAGCTGTTTTTT; CDR3aa: CASSESSGRAGELFF
len: 14; v_gene: TRBV7-2; d_gene: NA; j_gene: TRBJ2-6; abundance: NA; CDR3nt: TGTGCCAGCAGCTTTAGCGCTGGGGCCAACGTCCTGACTTTC; CDR3aa: CASSFSAGANVLTF
len: 15; v_gene: TRBV5-6; d_gene: TRBD1; j_gene: TRBJ1-5; abundance: NA; CDR3nt: TGTGCCAGCAGCAGGAGACAGGGGAGGGATCAGCCCCAGCATTTT; CDR3aa: CASSRRQGRDQPQHF
len: 16; v_gene: TRBV2; d_gene: NA; j_gene: TRBJ2-1; abundance: NA; CDR3nt: TGTGCCAGCAGTGCGGGGGGCGGAGATAACTACAATGAGCAGTTCTTC; CDR3aa: CASSAGGGDNYNEQFF
len: 14; v_gene: TRBV29-1; d_gene: NA; j_gene: TRBJ2-1; abundance: NA; CDR3nt: TGCAGCGTTGGACGGCGGCAAGCCTACAATGAGCAGTTCTTC; CDR3aa: CSVGRRQAYNEQFF
len: 18; v_gene: TRBV28; d_gene: NA; j_gene: TRBJ2-1; abundance: NA; CDR3nt: TGTGCCAGCAGTTTCAGCCGCCCCAGCGCGGGAAGGCCCAATGAGCAGTTCTTC; CDR3aa: CASSFSRPSAGRPNEQFF
len: 18; v_gene: TRBV5-6; d_gene: TRBD2; j_gene: TRBJ2-2; abundance: NA; CDR3nt: TGTGCCAGCAGCTTTTGGACTAGCGGGAACAGGGGGGCCGGGGAGCTGTTTTTT; CDR3aa: CASSFWTSGNRGAGELFF
len: 16; v_gene: TRBV5-1; d_gene: NA; j_gene: TRBJ2-2; abundance: NA; CDR3nt: TGCGCCAGCAGCTCCGGGATCCTGATTAACACCGGGGAGCTGTTTTTT; CDR3aa: CASSSGILINTGELFF
len: 13; v_gene: TRBV28; d_gene: NA; j_gene: TRBJ2-7; abundance: NA; CDR3nt: TGTGCCAGCAATCCCCGCACGAGGGGGGAGCAGTACTTC; CDR3aa: CASNPRTRGEQYF
len: 13; v_gene: TRBV5-6; d_gene: NA; j_gene: TRBJ2-2; abundance: once; CDR3nt: TGTGCCAGCAGCCTTCAGTACACCGGGGAGCTGTTTTTT; CDR3aa: CASSLQYTGELFF
len: 15; v_gene: TRBV27; d_gene: NA; j_gene: TRBJ1-2; abundance: NA; CDR3nt: TGTGCCAGCAGTGCCCTCCAGGGCGCTAACTATGGCTACACCTTC; CDR3aa: CASSALQGANYGYTF
len: 15; v_gene: TRBV6-2/TRBV6-3; d_gene: TRBD2; j_gene: TRBJ2-1; abundance: NA; CDR3nt: TGTGCCAGCAGCTCGCCTAGCGGGAGGGCCCATGAGCAGTTCTTC; CDR3aa: CASSSPSGRAHEQFF
len: 16; v_gene: TRBV4-1; d_gene: NA; j_gene: TRBJ1-2; abundance: once; CDR3nt: TGCGCCAGCAGCCAAGTCGTGAGGAGAGCTAACTATGGCTACACCTTC; CDR3aa: CASSQVVRRANYGYTF
len: 16; v_gene: TRBV19; d_gene: TRBD1; j_gene: TRBJ2-7; abundance: NA; CDR3nt: TGTGCCAGTAGTGTTCGGGACAGCAACGGGGACTACGAGCAGTACTTC; CDR3aa: CASSVRDSNGDYEQYF
len: 16; v_gene: TRBV5-1; d_gene: NA; j_gene: TRBJ2-3; abundance: NA; CDR3nt: TGCGCCAGCAGCCCTTCGGGCGGGACCCGCACAGATACGCAGTATTTT; CDR3aa: CASSPSGGTRTDTQYF
len: 15; v_gene: TRBV19; d_gene: NA; j_gene: TRBJ2-1; abundance: NA; CDR3nt: TGTGCCAGTAGAACGCAGGGGGGCTCCTACAATGAGCAGTTCTTC; CDR3aa: CASRTQGGSYNEQFF
len: 15; v_gene: TRBV27; d_gene: NA; j_gene: TRBJ1-2; abundance: NA; CDR3nt: TGTGCCAGCAGTCTAGGGAGGCTACCCAACTATGGCTACACCTTC; CDR3aa: CASSLGRLPNYGYTF
len: 12; v_gene: TRBV10-1; d_gene: NA; j_gene: TRBJ2-7; abundance: NA; CDR3nt: TGCGCCAGCAGTAATGGGGGGTGCGAGCAGTACTTC; CDR3aa: CASSNGGCEQYF
len: 13; v_gene: TRBV28; d_gene: NA; j_gene: TRBJ1-1; abundance: NA; CDR3nt: TGTGCCAGCAGGTGGAGGGGGAACACTGAAGCTTTCTTT; CDR3aa: CASRWRGNTEAFF
len: 18; v_gene: TRBV19; d_gene: TRBD2; j_gene: TRBJ2-2; abundance: NA; CDR3nt: TGTGCCAGTAGTAAGCGATTAGCGGGAGGTGCTAACACCGGGGAGCTGTTTTTT; CDR3aa: CASSKRLAGGANTGELFF
len: 14; v_gene: TRBV7-2; d_gene: TRBD1; j_gene: TRBJ2-1; abundance: few; CDR3nt: TGTGCCAGCAGCTTCGACAGGGGCTACAATGAGCAGTTCTTC; CDR3aa: CASSFDRGYNEQFF
len: 19; v_gene: TRBV5-6; d_gene: TRBD2; j_gene: TRBJ2-3; abundance: NA; CDR3nt: TGTGCCAGCAGCCTTACTAGCGGGGCCTGGAGAGGAGGTACAGATACGCAGTATTTT; CDR3aa: CASSLTSGAWRGGTDTQYF
len: 13; v_gene: TRBV11-1; d_gene: NA; j_gene: TRBJ2-7; abundance: NA; CDR3nt: TGTGCCACCTCTGGACTCTACGGGTACGAGCAGTACTTC; CDR3aa: CATSGLYGYEQYF
len: 14; v_gene: TRBV7-3; d_gene: NA; j_gene: TRBJ1-1; abundance: NA; CDR3nt: TGTGCCAGCAGCTCACAGGGTATGGACACTGAAGCTTTCTTT; CDR3aa: CASSSQGMDTEAFF
len: 13; v_gene: TRBV14; d_gene: NA; j_gene: TRBJ2-7; abundance: NA; CDR3nt: TGTGCCAGCAGCTACAGGGTAGGCTACGAGCAGTACTTC; CDR3aa: CASSYRVGYEQYF
len: 15; v_gene: TRBV10-3; d_gene: TRBD2; j_gene: TRBJ2-2; abundance: NA; CDR3nt: TGTGCCATCAGTGCCCTTCCCAGGGAGGGCGGGGAGCTGTTTTTT; CDR3aa: CAISALPREGGELFF
len: 14; v_gene: TRBV20-1; d_gene: TRBD1; j_gene: TRBJ1-4; abundance: NA; CDR3nt: TGCAGTGCTAGTGCACAGGGGACTAATGAAAAACTGTTTTTT; CDR3aa: CSASAQGTNEKLFF
len: 15; v_gene: TRBV7-8; d_gene: NA; j_gene: TRBJ1-6; abundance: NA; CDR3nt: TGTGCCAGCAGCTACCGGAGACAGGAGTCATCACCCCTCCACTTT; CDR3aa: CASSYRRQESSPLHF
len: 15; v_gene: TRBV9; d_gene: TRBD2; j_gene: TRBJ2-7; abundance: NA; CDR3nt: TGTGCCAGCAGCTCCGGGGGGGGACTAGCATACGAGCAGTACTTC; CDR3aa: CASSSGGGLAYEQYF
len: 13; v_gene: TRBV6-5; d_gene: NA; j_gene: TRBJ1-2; abundance: once; CDR3nt: TGTGCCAGCGGAAGTGCGGGAAACTATGGCTACACCTTC; CDR3aa: CASGSAGNYGYTF
len: 16; v_gene: TRBV5-1; d_gene: TRBD2; j_gene: TRBJ2-2; abundance: NA; CDR3nt: TGCGCCAGCAGCTTGGGCACTAGCGGGAGACTCGGGGAGCTGTTTTTT; CDR3aa: CASSLGTSGRLGELFF
len: 13; v_gene: TRBV7-2; d_gene: NA; j_gene: TRBJ2-5; abundance: NA; CDR3nt: TGTGCCAGCAGCTTTGGGCTAAAAGAGACCCAGTACTTC; CDR3aa: CASSFGLKETQYF
len: 13; v_gene: TRBV5-5; d_gene: NA; j_gene: TRBJ2-3; abundance: NA; CDR3nt: TGTGCCAGCAGCTTGAGCGGCACAGATACGCAGTATTTT; CDR3aa: CASSLSGTDTQYF
len: 12; v_gene: TRBV5-1; d_gene: NA; j_gene: TRBJ2-7; abundance: NA; CDR3nt: TGCGCCAGCAGCCGGACTGACTACGAGCAGTACTTC; CDR3aa: CASSRTDYEQYF
len: 16; v_gene: TRBV7-9; d_gene: TRBD2; j_gene: TRBJ2-2; abundance: NA; CDR3nt: TGTGCCAGCAGCTTAGCTGGGACTAGCGGGACTGGGGAGCTGTTTTTT; CDR3aa: CASSLAGTSGTGELFF
len: 14; v_gene: TRBV3-1/TRBV3-2; d_gene: TRBD2; j_gene: TRBJ2-1; abundance: once; CDR3nt: TGTGCCAGCAGCCCTTTAGCGGGAGGGAATGAGCAGTTCTTC; CDR3aa: CASSPLAGGNEQFF
len: 15; v_gene: TRBV4-1; d_gene: NA; j_gene: TRBJ2-1; abundance: NA; CDR3nt: TGCGCCAGCAGCCGATCGTCGGCGGGACTCAATGAGCAGTTCTTC; CDR3aa: CASSRSSAGLNEQFF
len: 16; v_gene: TRBV24-1; d_gene: TRBD2; j_gene: TRBJ2-2; abundance: few; CDR3nt: TGTGCCACCAGTGACGTAGCGGGAGATCCGACCGGGGAGCTGTTTTTT; CDR3aa: CATSDVAGDPTGELFF
len: 15; v_gene: TRBV28; d_gene: TRBD1; j_gene: TRBJ1-5; abundance: NA; CDR3nt: TGTGCCAGCAGTCCCCGGACAGGGTTTTATCAGCCCCAGCATTTT; CDR3aa: CASSPRTGFYQPQHF
len: 14; v_gene: TRBV9; d_gene: NA; j_gene: TRBJ2-3; abundance: NA; CDR3nt: TGTGCCAGCAGCGTAGACGGGAGAAGTGATACGCAGTATTTT; CDR3aa: CASSVDGRSDTQYF
len: 14; v_gene: TRBV7-6; d_gene: NA; j_gene: TRBJ2-2; abundance: few; CDR3nt: TGTGCCAGCAGACGACAGGAATCCACCGGGGAGCTGTTTTTT; CDR3aa: CASRRQESTGELFF
len: 15; v_gene: TRBV7-3; d_gene: NA; j_gene: TRBJ1-2; abundance: NA; CDR3nt: TGTGCCAGCAGCTCGGAGGGGACTCGTGACTATGGCTACACCTTC; CDR3aa: CASSSEGTRDYGYTF
len: 16; v_gene: TRBV4-3; d_gene: TRBD1; j_gene: TRBJ1-6; abundance: NA; CDR3nt: TGCGCCAGCAGCCAAGATCTGGACAGGGGGAATTCACCCCTCCACTTT; CDR3aa: CASSQDLDRGNSPLHF
len: 15; v_gene: TRBV28; d_gene: TRBD1; j_gene: TRBJ2-2; abundance: NA; CDR3nt: TGTGCCAGCAGTTTATCACAGGGGGCTCGCGGGGAGCTGTTTTTT; CDR3aa: CASSLSQGARGELFF
len: 17; v_gene: TRBV27; d_gene: NA; j_gene: TRBJ2-2; abundance: NA; CDR3nt: TGTGCCAGCAGTTTTCGGGCAGGGAACCTGAACACCGGGGAGCTGTTTTTT; CDR3aa: CASSFRAGNLNTGELFF
len: 14; v_gene: TRBV5-1; d_gene: TRBD1; j_gene: TRBJ2-2; abundance: NA; CDR3nt: TGCGCCAGCAGCCCGGGACAGCTAACCGGGGAGCTGTTTTTT; CDR3aa: CASSPGQLTGELFF
len: 15; v_gene: TRBV3-1/TRBV3-2; d_gene: TRBD2; j_gene: TRBJ2-1; abundance: NA; CDR3nt: TGTGCCAGCAGACCCAGCGGGAGCTCCTACAATGAGCAGTTCTTC; CDR3aa: CASRPSGSSYNEQFF
len: 14; v_gene: TRBV11-2; d_gene: NA; j_gene: TRBJ1-1; abundance: few; CDR3nt: TGTGCCAGCAGCGGACCAAAGCAGGGGCCTGAAGCTTTCTTT; CDR3aa: CASSGPKQGPEAFF
len: 13; v_gene: TRBV28; d_gene: NA; j_gene: TRBJ1-5; abundance: once; CDR3nt: TGTGCCAGCAGGTCCACAGGGTTGCAGCCCCAGCATTTT; CDR3aa: CASRSTGLQPQHF